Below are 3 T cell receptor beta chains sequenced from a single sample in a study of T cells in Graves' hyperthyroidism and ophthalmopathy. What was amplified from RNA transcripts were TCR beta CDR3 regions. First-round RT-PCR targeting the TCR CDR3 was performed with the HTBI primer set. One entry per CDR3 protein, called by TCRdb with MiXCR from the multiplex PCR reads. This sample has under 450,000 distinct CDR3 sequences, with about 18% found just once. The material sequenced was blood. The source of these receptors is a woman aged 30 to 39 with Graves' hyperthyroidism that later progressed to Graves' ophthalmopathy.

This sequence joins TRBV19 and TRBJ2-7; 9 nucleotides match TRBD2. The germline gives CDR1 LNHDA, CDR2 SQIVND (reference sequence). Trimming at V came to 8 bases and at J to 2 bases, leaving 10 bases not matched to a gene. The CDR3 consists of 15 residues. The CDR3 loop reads CASSPGLAVAYEQYF. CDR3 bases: TGTGCCAGTTCTCCGGGACTAGCTGTTGCCTACGAGCAGTACTTC.

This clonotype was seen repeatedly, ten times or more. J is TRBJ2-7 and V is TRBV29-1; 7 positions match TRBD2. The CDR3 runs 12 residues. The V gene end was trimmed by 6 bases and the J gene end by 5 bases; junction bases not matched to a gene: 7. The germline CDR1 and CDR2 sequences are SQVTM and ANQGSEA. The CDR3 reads CSVLASGNEQYF. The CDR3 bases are TGCAGCGTCCTTGCCAGCGGGAACGAGCAGTACTTC.

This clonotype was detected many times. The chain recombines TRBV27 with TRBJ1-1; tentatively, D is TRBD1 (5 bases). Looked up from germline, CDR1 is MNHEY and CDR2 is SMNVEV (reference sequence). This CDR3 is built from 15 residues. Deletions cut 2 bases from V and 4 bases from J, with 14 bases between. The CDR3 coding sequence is TGTGCCAGCAGTTTACTCTATGGGGCTGGCACTGAAGCTTTCTTT. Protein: CASSLLYGAGTEAFF.